This TCR beta chain derives from a study of OX40 agonist ivuxolimab in advanced cancers. Per germline, CDR1 MDHEN and CDR2 SYDVKM. CDR3 length equals 16 residues. V shed 3 bases and J shed 5 bases, with 19 bases lying between them. TCRdb's table, derived via immunoSEQ multiplex PCR, lists solely in-frame clones and lacks some. This table holds about 69,000 clones, over 60% found once. The V call is TRBV28, the J call TRBJ1-2; maybe TRBD1 (5 bases). The clonotype was recovered from an adult with an advanced solid tumor such as melanoma, head and neck, liver or kidney cancer. The sample here was CD4+ or CD8+ T cells sorted from blood, taken in a trial of the OX40 agonist ivuxolimab. The CDR3 region has the DNA TGTGCCAGCAGTTTCCCCCCCGGACAAGGAACTTATGGCTACACCTTC. Its translation: CASSFPPGQGTYGYTF.